This T cell receptor beta chain was sequenced for a study of shared clonotypes between healthy human individuals. As for this clone: The antigen is not known.

A roughly 220 ng quantity of DNA, about 30,000 T cell genomes, went into the sorted-subset replicate PCRs. In the authors' methods: ImmunoSEQ supplied junction-only sequences lacking quality scores, so filtering was different. The method was immunoSEQ multiplex PCR; TCRdb's version includes in-frame clones alone and lacks a portion of them. V and J calls plus clone size are reproduced from that table; the DNA served to infer D and trimming. The profile covers approximately 2.1 million clones, with roughly 93% appearing a single time and 0.35% to 0.5% taken by the ten largest. Study results and caveats: Richness estimates generally favored naive over memory subsets. The low donor count limited represented genetic and exposure-history diversity.

Trimming took off 1 base at V and 3 bases at J, with 10 bases between the two ends. The germline V gene encodes CDR1 LNHNV and CDR2 YYDKDF (reference sequence). CDR3 size: 14 residues. Material: naive CD4+ T cells from PBMCs. Subset denoted: CD45RA+ positively selected. V and J are TRBV15 and TRBJ2-7; D call uncertain. The receptor was derived from a man younger than 30 in good health. Some clones in this sample may be carry-over from other donors' samples. DNA of the CDR3: TGTGCCACCAGCAGAGTCGGCACTTTCTACGAGCAGTACTTC. Translation: CATSRVGTFYEQYF.